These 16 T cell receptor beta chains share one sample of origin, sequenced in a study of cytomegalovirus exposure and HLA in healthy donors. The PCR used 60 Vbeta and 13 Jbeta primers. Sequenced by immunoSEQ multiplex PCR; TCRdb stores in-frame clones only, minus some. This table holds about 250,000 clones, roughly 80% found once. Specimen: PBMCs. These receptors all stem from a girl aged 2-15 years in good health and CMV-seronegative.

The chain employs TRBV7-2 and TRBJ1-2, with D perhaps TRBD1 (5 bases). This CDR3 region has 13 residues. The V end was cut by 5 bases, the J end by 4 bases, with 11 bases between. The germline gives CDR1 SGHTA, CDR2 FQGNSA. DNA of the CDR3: TGTGCCAGCAGCGCAGGGTCCGCCTATGGCTACACCTTC. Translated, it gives CASSAGSAYGYTF. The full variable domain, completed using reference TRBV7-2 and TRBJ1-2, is GAGVSQSPSNKVTEKGKDVELRCDPISGHTALYWYRQSLGQGLEFLIYFQGNSAPDKSGLPSDRFSAERTGGSVSTLTIQRTQQEDSAVYLCASSAGSAYGYTFGSGTRLTVV.

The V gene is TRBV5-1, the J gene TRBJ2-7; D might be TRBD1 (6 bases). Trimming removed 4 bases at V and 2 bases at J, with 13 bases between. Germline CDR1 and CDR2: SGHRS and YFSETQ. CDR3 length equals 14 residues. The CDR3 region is CASSHGQQAYEQYF. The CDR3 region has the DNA TGCGCCAGCAGCCACGGACAGCAAGCCTACGAGCAGTACTTC.

The CDR3 DNA reads as TGTGCCAGCAGCGCAAAGAGGTTACTAGCGGGGGCCCCGGGCACCGGGGAGCTGTTTTTT. As protein: CASSAKRLLAGAPGTGELFF. The rearrangement joins TRBV9 to TRBJ2-2, with TRBD2 matching 11 bases. Trimming took 3 bases from V and 4 from J; bases not matched to a gene: 17. The CDR3 sequence is 20 residues long. Germline CDR1 SGDLS, CDR2 YYNGEE.

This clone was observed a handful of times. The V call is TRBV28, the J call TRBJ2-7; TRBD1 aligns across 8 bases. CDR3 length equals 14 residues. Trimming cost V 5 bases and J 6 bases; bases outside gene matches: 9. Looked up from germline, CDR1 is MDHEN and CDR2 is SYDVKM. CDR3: CASSTGGSGSEQYF. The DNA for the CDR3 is TGTGCCAGCAGTACAGGGGGGTCCGGGAGCGAGCAGTACTTC.

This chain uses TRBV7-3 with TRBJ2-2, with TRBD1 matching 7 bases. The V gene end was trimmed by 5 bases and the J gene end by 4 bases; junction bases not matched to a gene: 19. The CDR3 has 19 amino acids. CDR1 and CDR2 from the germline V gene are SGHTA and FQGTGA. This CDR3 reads CASSVSAIQGSVSTGELFF. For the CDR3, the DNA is TGTGCCAGCAGCGTCTCCGCAATACAGGGGAGTGTTAGCACCGGGGAGCTGTTTTTT.

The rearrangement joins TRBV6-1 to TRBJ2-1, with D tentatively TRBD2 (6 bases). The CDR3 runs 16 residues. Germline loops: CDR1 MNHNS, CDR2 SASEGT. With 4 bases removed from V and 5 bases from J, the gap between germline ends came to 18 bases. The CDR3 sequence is CASSATGTPGDNEQFF. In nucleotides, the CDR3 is TGTGCCAGCAGTGCTACCGGGACTCCAGGAGACAATGAGCAGTTCTTC.

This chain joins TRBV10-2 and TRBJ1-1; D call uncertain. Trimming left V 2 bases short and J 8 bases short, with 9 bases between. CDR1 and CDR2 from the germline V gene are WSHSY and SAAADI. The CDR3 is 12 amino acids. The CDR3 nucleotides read TGCGCCAGCAGTGAGAACCTCAGGGAAGCTTTCTTT. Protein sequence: CASSENLREAFF.

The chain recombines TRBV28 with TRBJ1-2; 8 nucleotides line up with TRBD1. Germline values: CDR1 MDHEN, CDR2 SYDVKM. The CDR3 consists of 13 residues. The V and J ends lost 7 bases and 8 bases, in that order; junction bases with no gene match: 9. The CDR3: CASMGQGARGYTF. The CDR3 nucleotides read TGTGCCAGCATGGGCCAGGGGGCGCGAGGCTACACCTTC.

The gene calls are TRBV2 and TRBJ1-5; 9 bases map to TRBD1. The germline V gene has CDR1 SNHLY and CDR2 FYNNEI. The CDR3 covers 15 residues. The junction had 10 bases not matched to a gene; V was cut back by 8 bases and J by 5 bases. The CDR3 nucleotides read TGTGCCAGCTACCGGGACAGGGAGTTCGATCAGCCCCAGCATTTT. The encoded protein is CASYRDREFDQPQHF.

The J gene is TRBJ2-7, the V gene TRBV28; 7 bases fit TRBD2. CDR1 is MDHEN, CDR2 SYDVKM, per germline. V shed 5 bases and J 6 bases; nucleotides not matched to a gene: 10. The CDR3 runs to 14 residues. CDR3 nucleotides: TGTGCCAGCAGTCCTCCATGGGGGAGGGGCGAGCAGTACTTC. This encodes CASSPPWGRGEQYF.

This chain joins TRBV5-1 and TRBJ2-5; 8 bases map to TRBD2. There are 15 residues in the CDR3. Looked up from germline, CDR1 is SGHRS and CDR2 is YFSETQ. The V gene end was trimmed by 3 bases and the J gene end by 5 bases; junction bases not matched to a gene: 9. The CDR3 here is CASSSAGDRAETQYF. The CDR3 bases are TGCGCCAGCAGCTCAGCGGGAGATCGTGCGGAGACCCAGTACTTC. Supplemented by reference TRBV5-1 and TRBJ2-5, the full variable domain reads KAGVTQTPRYLIKTRGQQVTLSCSPISGHRSVSWYQQTPGQGLQFLFEYFSETQRNKGNFPGRFSGRQFSNSRSEMNVSTLELGDSALYLCASSSAGDRAETQYFGPGTRLLVL.

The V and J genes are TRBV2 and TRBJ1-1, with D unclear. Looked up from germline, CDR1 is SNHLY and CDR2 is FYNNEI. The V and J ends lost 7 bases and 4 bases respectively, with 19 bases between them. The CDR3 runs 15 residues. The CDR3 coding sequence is TGTGCCAGCAAGCCGACTCACCTTATACTCACTGAAGCTTTCTTT. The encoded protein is CASKPTHLILTEAFF.

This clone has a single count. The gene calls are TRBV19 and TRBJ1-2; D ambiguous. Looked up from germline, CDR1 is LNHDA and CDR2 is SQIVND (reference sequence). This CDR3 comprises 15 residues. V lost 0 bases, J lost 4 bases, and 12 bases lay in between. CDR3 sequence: CASSIDRGGGYGYTF. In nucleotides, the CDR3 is TGTGCCAGTAGTATAGATCGAGGAGGCGGCTATGGCTACACCTTC.

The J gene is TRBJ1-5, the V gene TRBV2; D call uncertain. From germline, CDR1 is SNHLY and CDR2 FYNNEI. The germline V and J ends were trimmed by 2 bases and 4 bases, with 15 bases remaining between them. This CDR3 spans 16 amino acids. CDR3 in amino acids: CASSELSWRENQPQHF. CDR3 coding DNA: TGTGCCAGCAGTGAATTAAGCTGGCGGGAGAATCAGCCCCAGCATTTT.

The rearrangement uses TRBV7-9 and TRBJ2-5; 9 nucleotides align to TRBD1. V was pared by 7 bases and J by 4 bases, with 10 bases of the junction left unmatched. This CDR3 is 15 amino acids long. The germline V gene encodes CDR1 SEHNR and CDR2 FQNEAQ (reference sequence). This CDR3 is CASKLPGQGRETQYF. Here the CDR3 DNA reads TGTGCCAGCAAACTTCCGGGACAGGGAAGAGAGACCCAGTACTTC.

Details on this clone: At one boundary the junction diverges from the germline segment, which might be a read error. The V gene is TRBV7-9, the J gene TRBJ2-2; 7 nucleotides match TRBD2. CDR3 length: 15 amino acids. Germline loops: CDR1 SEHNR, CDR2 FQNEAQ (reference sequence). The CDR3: CSSSLAGRDTGELFF. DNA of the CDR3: TGTTCCAGCAGCTTAGCAGGGAGGGACACCGGGGAGCTGTTTTTT.